Listed below are T cell receptor beta chains from one sample, sequenced in a study of T cell changes during pregnancy in multiple sclerosis. Produced via immunoSEQ multiplex PCR; TCRdb's table is partial and in-frame only. The table records roughly 80,000 clones, around 92% of them present only once. Sequenced material: peripheral blood, taken before pregnancy. The receptors shown here come from a female donor with multiple sclerosis, enrolled in a pregnancy study. CDR3s include the opening cysteine and the closing phenylalanine or tryptophan. A D gene is named only where the DNA matches it firmly. The size of a clone is reported for some rows only, either as once, few or many, or as a class for expanded clones.

v_call	clone_size	d_call	j_call	cdr3_nt	cdr3_aa
TRBV7-2	.	TRBD2	TRBJ2-7	TGTGCCAGCAGCCAACTTCCACGCCCGGGACTAACAACTTACGAGCAGTACTTC	CASSQLPRPGLTTYEQYF
TRBV6-6	.	.	TRBJ1-1	TGTGCCAGCATAGAAACAGGGATGAACACTGAAGCTTTCTTT	CASIETGMNTEAFF
TRBV7-3	.	TRBD2	TRBJ2-1	TGTGCCAGCAGTCCGACCGGGACTAGCAATGAGCAGTTCTTC	CASSPTGTSNEQFF
TRBV5-1	.	.	TRBJ1-2	TGCGCCAGCAGCTTAGGGGGAGTCTATGGCTACACCTTC	CASSLGGVYGYTF
TRBV27	.	TRBD2	TRBJ2-1	TGTGCCAGCAGTTTACGAGCGGGGGGGTTTTACAATGAGCAGTTCTTC	CASSLRAGGFYNEQFF
TRBV6-1	.	.	TRBJ2-1	TGTGCCAGCAGTGAAGGGGGAGCCCGCGGGGAGCCTTGGGATGAGCAGTTCTTC	CASSEGGARGEPWDEQFF
TRBV6-5	few	TRBD1	TRBJ1-1	TGTGCCAGCAGTTACGGGCAGGGGGTCACTGAAGCTTTCTTT	CASSYGQGVTEAFF
TRBV6-5	.	.	TRBJ2-7	TGTGCCAGCGCGGGAATTGGCTACGAGCAGTACTTC	CASAGIGYEQYF
TRBV7-3	.	.	TRBJ1-6	TGTGCCAGCAGCTTGCAGGGTCGGCCACCCCTCCACTTT	CASSLQGRPPLHF
TRBV18	.	TRBD1	TRBJ1-4	TGTGCCAGCTCACCATCGACAGGGGGCACTAATGAAAAACTGTTTTTT	CASSPSTGGTNEKLFF
TRBV4-2	.	.	TRBJ1-5	TGTGCCAGCAGCCAAGGGGCAAATAGCAATCAGCCCCAGCATTTT	CASSQGANSNQPQHF
TRBV13	.	TRBD1	TRBJ1-3	TGTGCCAGCAGCTTCCCGACAGGGCGAGGGGGAAACACCATATATTTT	CASSFPTGRGGNTIYF
TRBV7-9	.	.	TRBJ1-3	TGTGCCAGCAGCCCCAGCTCTGGAAACACCATATATTTT	CASSPSSGNTIYF
TRBV5-4	.	TRBD2	TRBJ2-3	TGTGCCAGCAGCAGTGCCGGACTAGCGGGGGCCGGAGATACGCAGTATTTT	CASSSAGLAGAGDTQYF
TRBV5-1	.	TRBD1	TRBJ2-7	TGCGCCAGCAGTCCCGGGACAGGGAAGGCAGGCTACGAGCAGTACTTC	CASSPGTGKAGYEQYF
TRBV27	.	TRBD1	TRBJ1-2	TGTGCCAGCAGTAGAGGGACAGGGGGAAACTATGGCTACACCTTC	CASSRGTGGNYGYTF
TRBV14	.	.	TRBJ2-3	TGTGCCAGCAGCCTAAAAACCCGGTTGGATACGCAGTATTTT	CASSLKTRLDTQYF
TRBV14	.	.	TRBJ1-3	TGTGCCAGCAGCCTCAACTCTGGAAACACCATATATTTT	CASSLNSGNTIYF
TRBV7-6	.	.	TRBJ2-5	TGTGCCAGCAGCCCCTGGACTGAGAGTGAGACCCAGTACTTC	CASSPWTESETQYF
TRBV27	.	TRBD1	TRBJ1-5	TGTGCCAGCAGCCACTACCAGGGGGAGACTAATCAGCCCCAGCATTTT	CASSHYQGETNQPQHF
TRBV18	.	.	TRBJ1-2	TGTGCCAGCGACCCCATCACCGGGAGTATTGGCGGCTACACCTTC	CASDPITGSIGGYTF
TRBV5-8	.	.	TRBJ1-1	TGTGCCAGCAGCTTTGAAAGGGGAATACTGGGAGCTTTCTTT	CASSFERGILGAFF
TRBV4-1	.	.	TRBJ2-5	TGCGCCAGCAGCGGCCTGGGGGGAGGTGAGACCCAGTACTTC	CASSGLGGGETQYF
TRBV7-9	.	TRBD1	TRBJ1-2	TGTGCCAGCAGCCTCGGACAGGGGGGCAACTATGGCTACACCTTC	CASSLGQGGNYGYTF
TRBV18	.	.	TRBJ1-5	TGTGCCAGCTCACCAAGCGGAATTAGCAATCAGCCCCAGCATTTT	CASSPSGISNQPQHF
TRBV6-1	once	TRBD2	TRBJ2-5	TGTGCCAGCAGTCCAGCGGGGGGCGAAGAGACCCAGTACTTC	CASSPAGGEETQYF
TRBV7-9	once	.	TRBJ2-7	TGTGCCAGCAGCCCAGACTACGAGCAGTACTTC	CASSPDYEQYF
TRBV5-4	.	.	TRBJ1-6	TGTGCCAGCAGCCTTGATAATTCACCCCTCCACTTT	CASSLDNSPLHF
TRBV29-1	.	.	TRBJ1-1	TGCAGCGCTGGGGGGGGTGAAGCTTTCTTT	CSAGGGEAFF
TRBV27	.	TRBD1	TRBJ1-2	TGTGCCAGCAGAACGGACAGGGGTGCCATCTATGGCTACACCTTC	CASRTDRGAIYGYTF
TRBV20-1	.	.	TRBJ1-2	TGCAGCCAGGACTCGAACTATGGCTACACCTTC	CSQDSNYGYTF
TRBV2	.	.	TRBJ2-6	TGTGCCAGCCAGGTCCAAACGGGGTCTGGGGCCAACGTCCTGACTTTC	CASQVQTGSGANVLTF
TRBV7-3	.	.	TRBJ1-1	TGTGCCAGCAGCTTAACCAGGGATGGCACTGAAGCTTTCTTT	CASSLTRDGTEAFF
TRBV5-1	.	.	TRBJ2-7	TGCGCCAGCAGCTTGGGGGTACAGGGCGAGCAGTACTTC	CASSLGVQGEQYF
TRBV5-1	few	.	TRBJ1-3	TGCGCCAGCAGTTCAGGGGTTGGGGTCTCTGGAAACACCATATATTTT	CASSSGVGVSGNTIYF
TRBV11-2	once	.	TRBJ2-3	TGTGCCAGCAGCGGGGGGAGCACAGATACGCAGTATTTT	CASSGGSTDTQYF
TRBV5-4	.	.	TRBJ1-1	TGTGCCAGCAGCCCGAACCCGGAGGAGAGAGCTTTCTTT	CASSPNPEERAFF
TRBV5-4	once	TRBD1	TRBJ1-2	TGTGCCAGCAGCTTCGGGACAGGGGCGTATGGCTACACCTTC	CASSFGTGAYGYTF
TRBV5-6	.	.	TRBJ2-7	TGTGCCAGCAGCTTACCGGGGAGCTCCTACGAGCAGTACTTC	CASSLPGSSYEQYF
TRBV6-6	.	TRBD1	TRBJ1-1	TGTGCCAGCACCCTAGAGGGGGCGGTTGAAGCTTTCTTT	CASTLEGAVEAFF
TRBV7-2	once	.	TRBJ1-1	TGTGCCAGCAGCTTAGGGGCCAGGCCTGAAGCTTTCTTT	CASSLGARPEAFF
TRBV14	few	TRBD1	TRBJ1-2	TGTGCCAGCAGCTCTACAGGGGGCGGCGGCTACACCTTC	CASSSTGGGGYTF
TRBV27	.	.	TRBJ1-1	TGTGCCAGCAGTTTATTAGGGGGGGGTGAGAACACTGAAGCTTTCTTT	CASSLLGGGENTEAFF
TRBV6-1	.	TRBD1	TRBJ2-1	TGTGCCAGCAGTCCAGGGGGCTTCTACAATGAGCAGTTCTTC	CASSPGGFYNEQFF
TRBV11-1	.	TRBD2	TRBJ2-1	TGTGCCAGCAGCTTTCTAGCGGGGGGTTCCTACAATGAGCAGTTCTTC	CASSFLAGGSYNEQFF
TRBV14	once	TRBD1	TRBJ1-1	TGTGCCAGCAGCCCAGGGGACAGCAGACTGAACACTGAAGCTTTCTTT	CASSPGDSRLNTEAFF
TRBV7-2	.	TRBD1	TRBJ1-2	TGTGCCAGCAGCCAATCGACAGGGTATGGCTACACCTTC	CASSQSTGYGYTF
TRBV4-1	.	.	TRBJ2-2	TGCGCCAGCAGCCAAGTTCTGACCGGGGAGCTGTTTTTT	CASSQVLTGELFF
TRBV25-1	.	TRBD1	TRBJ1-1	TGTGCCAGCAGTGAGTTCAGGGACAGGGCCGAAGCTTTCTTT	CASSEFRDRAEAFF
TRBV19	.	.	TRBJ2-5	TGTGCCAGTAGTATCGATCGGCGGGGCGGAGGGACCCAGTACTTC	CASSIDRRGGGTQYF